The text below deals with one TCR beta chain. In the source study's methods: Filtering of immunoSEQ junctional sequences could not match full-length read filtering. TCRdb keeps only in-frame clones here, not all; method: immunoSEQ multiplex PCR. That table supplies the V and J calls and clone size; D and trimming were determined from the DNA. Among about 2.3 million clones, approximately 95% were seen once, and the ten largest hold about 0.37%. The sample belongs to a study of shared clonotypes between healthy human individuals. Looking at the study overall: A donor's plate count was three for CD4 naive and three for CD4 memory; CD8 naive had two and CD8 memory one.

The CDR3 totals 17 residues. The junction had 6 bases not matched to a gene; V was cut back by 4 bases and J by 1 base. CDR1 is MGHDK and CDR2 is SYGVNS in the germline V gene. The receptor was isolated from a man aged 18 to 35 in good health. Some clones in this sample may be carry-over from other donors' samples. The genes are TRBV25-1 and TRBJ1-3; 11 bases are shared with TRBD1. The specimen sequenced was naive CD4+ T cells from PBMCs. Subset: CD45RA+ positively selected. CDR3 amino acids: CASSGSDRGPSGNTIYF. CDR3 DNA: TGTGCCAGCAGTGGATCGGACAGGGGGCCTTCTGGAAACACCATATATTTT.